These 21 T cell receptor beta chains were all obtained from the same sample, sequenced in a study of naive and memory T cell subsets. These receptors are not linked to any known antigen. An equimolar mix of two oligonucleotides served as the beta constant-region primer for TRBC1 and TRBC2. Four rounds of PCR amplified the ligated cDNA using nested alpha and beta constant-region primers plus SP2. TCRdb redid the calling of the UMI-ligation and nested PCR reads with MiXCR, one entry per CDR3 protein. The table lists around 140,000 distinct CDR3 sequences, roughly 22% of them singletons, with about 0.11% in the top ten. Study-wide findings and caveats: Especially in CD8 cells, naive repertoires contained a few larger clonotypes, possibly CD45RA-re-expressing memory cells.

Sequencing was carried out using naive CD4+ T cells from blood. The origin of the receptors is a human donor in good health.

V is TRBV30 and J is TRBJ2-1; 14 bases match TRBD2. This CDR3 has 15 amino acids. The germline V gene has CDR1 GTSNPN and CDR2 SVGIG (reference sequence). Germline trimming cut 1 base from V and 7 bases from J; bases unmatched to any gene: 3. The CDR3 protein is CAWSGGLAGVNEQFF. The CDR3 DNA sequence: TGTGCCTGGAGTGGGGGACTAGCGGGAGTAAATGAGCAGTTCTTC.

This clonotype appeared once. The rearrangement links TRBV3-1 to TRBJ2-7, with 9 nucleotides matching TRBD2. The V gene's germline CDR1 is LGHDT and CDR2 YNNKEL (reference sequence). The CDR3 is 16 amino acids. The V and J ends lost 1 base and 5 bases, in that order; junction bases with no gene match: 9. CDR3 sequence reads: CASSQAAGGPSHEQYF. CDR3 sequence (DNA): TGTGCCAGCAGCCAAGCCGCGGGAGGGCCTTCCCACGAGCAGTACTTC.

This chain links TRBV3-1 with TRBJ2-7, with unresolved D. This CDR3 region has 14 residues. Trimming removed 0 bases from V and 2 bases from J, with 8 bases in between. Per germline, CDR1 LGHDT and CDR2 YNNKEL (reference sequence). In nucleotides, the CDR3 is TGTGCCAGCAGCCAAGACTTAGTAGCCTACGAGCAGTACTTC. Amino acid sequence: CASSQDLVAYEQYF.

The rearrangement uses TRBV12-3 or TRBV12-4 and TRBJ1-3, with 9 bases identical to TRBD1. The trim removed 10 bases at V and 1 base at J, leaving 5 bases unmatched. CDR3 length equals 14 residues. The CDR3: CAIQQGASGNTIYF. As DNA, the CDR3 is TGTGCCATTCAACAGGGGGCTTCTGGAAACACCATATATTTT.

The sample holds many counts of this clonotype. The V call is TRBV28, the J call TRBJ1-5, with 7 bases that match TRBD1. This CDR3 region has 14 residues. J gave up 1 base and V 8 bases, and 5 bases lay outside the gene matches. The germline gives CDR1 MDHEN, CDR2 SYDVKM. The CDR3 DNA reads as TGTGCCAGCCAAGAGACAGGGAGCAATCAGCCCCAGCATTTT. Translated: CASQETGSNQPQHF.

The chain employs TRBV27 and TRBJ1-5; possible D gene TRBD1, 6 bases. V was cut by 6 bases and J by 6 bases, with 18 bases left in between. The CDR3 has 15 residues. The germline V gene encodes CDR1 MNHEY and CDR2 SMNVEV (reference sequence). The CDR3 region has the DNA TGTGCCAGCAGCTTCACAGGGCGGAGGGGTCAGCCCCAGCATTTT. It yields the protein CASSFTGRRGQPQHF.

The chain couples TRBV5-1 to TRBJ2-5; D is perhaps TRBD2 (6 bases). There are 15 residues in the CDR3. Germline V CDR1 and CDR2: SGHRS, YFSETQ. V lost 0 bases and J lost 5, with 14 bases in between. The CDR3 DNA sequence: TGCGCCAGCAGCTTGGCCTTCGGAAGCGGGGAGACCCAGTACTTC. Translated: CASSLAFGSGETQYF.

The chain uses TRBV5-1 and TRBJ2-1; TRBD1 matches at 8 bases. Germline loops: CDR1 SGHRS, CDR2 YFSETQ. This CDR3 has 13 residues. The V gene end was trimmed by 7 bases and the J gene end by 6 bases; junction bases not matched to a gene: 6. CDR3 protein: CASYRGVGNEQFF. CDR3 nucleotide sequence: TGCGCCAGCTACAGGGGGGTTGGCAATGAGCAGTTCTTC.

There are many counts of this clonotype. This CDR3 reads CASSLPIYWLGPSATNEQFF. The CDR3, as DNA: TGTGCCAGCAGCCTGCCGATATATTGGCTTGGGCCTAGCGCCACAAATGAGCAGTTCTTC. This rearrangement joins TRBV3-1 to TRBJ2-1; TRBD2 is a possible D gene (6 bases). Germline CDR1 and CDR2: LGHDT and YNNKEL (reference sequence). The CDR3 totals 20 residues. V lost 4 bases and J 7 bases, leaving 32 bases between the germline ends.

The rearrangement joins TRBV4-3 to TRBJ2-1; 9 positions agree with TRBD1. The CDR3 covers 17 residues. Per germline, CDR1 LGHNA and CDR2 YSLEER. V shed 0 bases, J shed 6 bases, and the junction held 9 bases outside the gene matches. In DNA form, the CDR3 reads TGCGCCAGCAGCCAAGATTACCGGGACAGGGTTTTCAATGAGCAGTTCTTC. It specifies CASSQDYRDRVFNEQFF.

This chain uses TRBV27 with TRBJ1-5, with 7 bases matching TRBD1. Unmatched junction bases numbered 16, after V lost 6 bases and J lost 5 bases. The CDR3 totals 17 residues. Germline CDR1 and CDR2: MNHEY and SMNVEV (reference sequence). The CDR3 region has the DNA TGTGCCAGCAGGCCCAACACAGGAAACAGGGGACATCAGCCCCAGCATTTT. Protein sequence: CASRPNTGNRGHQPQHF.

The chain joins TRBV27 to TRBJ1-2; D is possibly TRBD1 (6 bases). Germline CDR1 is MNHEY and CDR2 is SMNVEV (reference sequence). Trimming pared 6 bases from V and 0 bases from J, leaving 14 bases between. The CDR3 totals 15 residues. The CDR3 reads CASSSPGAPNYGYTF. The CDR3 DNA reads TGTGCCAGCAGCTCCCCAGGGGCCCCTAACTATGGCTACACCTTC.

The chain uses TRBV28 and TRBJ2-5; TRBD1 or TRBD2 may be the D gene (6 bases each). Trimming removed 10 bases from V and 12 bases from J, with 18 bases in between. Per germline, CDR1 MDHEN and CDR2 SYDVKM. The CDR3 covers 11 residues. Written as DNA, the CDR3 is TGTGCCACCGCAAAGCTAGGGGGGAAGTACTTC. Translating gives CATAKLGGKYF. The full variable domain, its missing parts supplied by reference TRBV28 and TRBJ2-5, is DVKVTQSSRYLVKRTGEKVFLECVQDMDHENMFWYRQDPGLGLRLIYFSYDVKMKEKGDIPEGYSVSREKKERFSLILESASTNQTSMYLCATAKLGGKYFGPGTRLLVL.

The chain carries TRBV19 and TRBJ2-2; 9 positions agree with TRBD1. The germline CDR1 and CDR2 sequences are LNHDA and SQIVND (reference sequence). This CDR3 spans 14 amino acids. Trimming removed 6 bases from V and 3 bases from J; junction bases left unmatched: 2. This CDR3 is CASRRTGDTGELFF. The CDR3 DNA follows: TGTGCCAGTAGGAGGACAGGGGACACCGGGGAGCTGTTTTTT.

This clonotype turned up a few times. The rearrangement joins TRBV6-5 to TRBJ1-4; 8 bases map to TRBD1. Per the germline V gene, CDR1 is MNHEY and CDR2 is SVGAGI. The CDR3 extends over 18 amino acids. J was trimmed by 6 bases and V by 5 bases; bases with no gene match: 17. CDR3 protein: CASSHYRRTGFRYEKLFF. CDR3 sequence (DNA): TGTGCCAGCAGTCACTACCGAAGGACAGGGTTTCGATATGAAAAACTGTTTTTT.

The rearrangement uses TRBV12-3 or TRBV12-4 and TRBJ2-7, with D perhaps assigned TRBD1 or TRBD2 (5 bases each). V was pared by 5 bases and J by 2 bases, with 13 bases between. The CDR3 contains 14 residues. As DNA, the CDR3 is TGTGCCAGCAGTGTATCCGGGACCCCCTACGAGCAGTACTTC. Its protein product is CASSVSGTPYEQYF.

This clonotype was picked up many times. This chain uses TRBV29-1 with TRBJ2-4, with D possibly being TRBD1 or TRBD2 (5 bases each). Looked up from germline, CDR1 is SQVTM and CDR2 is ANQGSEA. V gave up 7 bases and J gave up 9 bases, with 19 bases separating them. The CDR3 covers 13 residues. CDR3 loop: CSAQMGEFRIQYF. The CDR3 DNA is TGCAGCGCTCAAATGGGGGAGTTCCGCATTCAGTACTTC. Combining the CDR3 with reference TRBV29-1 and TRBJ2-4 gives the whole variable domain SAVISQKPSRDICQRGTSLTIQCQVDSQVTMMFWYRQQPGQSLTLIATANQGSEATYESGFVIDKFPISRPNLTFSTLTVSNMSPEDSSIYLCSAQMGEFRIQYFGAGTRLSVL.

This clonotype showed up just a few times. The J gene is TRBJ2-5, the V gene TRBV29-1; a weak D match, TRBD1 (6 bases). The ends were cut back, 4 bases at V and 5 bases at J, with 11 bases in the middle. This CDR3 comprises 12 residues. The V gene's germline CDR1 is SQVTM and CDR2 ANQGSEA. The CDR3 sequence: CSVVWGLETQYF. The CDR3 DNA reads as TGCAGCGTTGTATGGGGGCTCGAGACCCAGTACTTC.

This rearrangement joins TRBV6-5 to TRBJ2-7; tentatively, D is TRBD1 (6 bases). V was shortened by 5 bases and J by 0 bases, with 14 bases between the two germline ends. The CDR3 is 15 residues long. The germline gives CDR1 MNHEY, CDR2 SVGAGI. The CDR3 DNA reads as TGTGCCAGCAGTAGGCAGGGGACGAGCTCCTACGAGCAGTACTTC. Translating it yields CASSRQGTSSYEQYF.

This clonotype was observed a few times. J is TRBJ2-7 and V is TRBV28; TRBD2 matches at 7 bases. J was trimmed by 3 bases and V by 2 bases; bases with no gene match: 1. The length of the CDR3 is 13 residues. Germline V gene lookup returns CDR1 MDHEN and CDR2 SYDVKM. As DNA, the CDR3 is TGTGCCAGCAGTTTAGCGGGAGACTACGAGCAGTACTTC. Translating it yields CASSLAGDYEQYF.

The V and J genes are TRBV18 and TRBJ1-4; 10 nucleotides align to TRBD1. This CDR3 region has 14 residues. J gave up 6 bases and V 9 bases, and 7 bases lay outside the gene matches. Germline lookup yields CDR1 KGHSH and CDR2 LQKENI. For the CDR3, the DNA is TGTGCCAGTCGGACAGGGGGAAACTATGAAAAACTGTTTTTT. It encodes CASRTGGNYEKLFF.